These 5 T cell receptor beta chains share one sample of origin, sequenced in a study of blood T cell repertoires in COVID-19. Sequencing used immunoSEQ multiplex PCR; TCRdb keeps in-frame clones, though not all of them. The profile shows under 300,000 clones, around nine tenths of them singletons. Sequenced sample: peripheral blood. All receptors come from a woman in her 70s with COVID-19, enrolled during active disease.

A note on this clone: The identical CDR3 is also encoded by other nucleotide sequences in the sample. The V gene is TRBV9, the J gene TRBJ1-2; 7 nucleotides line up with TRBD1. There are 14 residues in the CDR3. The J segment lost 4 bases and the V segment lost 0 bases, leaving 3 bases of the junction unmatched. Germline V lookup: CDR1 SGDLS, CDR2 YYNGEE. The CDR3 DNA follows: TGTGCCAGCAGCGTAGGGCAGGGGGGCTATGGCTACACCTTC. Protein product: CASSVGQGGYGYTF.

This chain joins TRBV4-1 and TRBJ2-1; 11 nucleotides match TRBD1. Per germline, CDR1 MGHRA and CDR2 YSYEKL. CDR3 size: 13 residues. V shed 4 bases and J 7 bases; nucleotides not matched to a gene: 0. The CDR3 DNA reads TGCGCCAGCAGCCGGGACAGGGGGAATGAGCAGTTCTTC. It specifies CASSRDRGNEQFF.

The J gene is TRBJ2-2, the V gene TRBV18; 7 nucleotides line up with TRBD1. Germline V gene data show CDR1 as KGHSH and CDR2 as LQKENI. The junction had 8 bases not matched to a gene; V was cut back by 3 bases and J by 7 bases. This CDR3 region has 15 residues. CDR3 in amino acids: CASSPRQGEGGELFF. The CDR3 DNA reads as TGTGCCAGCTCACCCCGACAGGGAGAAGGCGGGGAGCTGTTTTTT.

The chain employs TRBV19 and TRBJ2-5; D is perhaps TRBD2 (6 bases). Deletions cut 7 bases from V and 4 bases from J, with 13 bases between. Looked up from germline, CDR1 is LNHDA and CDR2 is SQIVND (reference sequence). The CDR3 runs 13 residues. The CDR3 protein is CASKGTGLETQYF. The CDR3 region has the DNA TGTGCCAGTAAGGGGACTGGTTTAGAGACCCAGTACTTC. Looking up the rest from reference TRBV19 and TRBJ2-5 gives the full variable domain: DGGITQSPKYLFRKEGQNVTLSCEQNLNHDAMYWYRQDPGQGLRLIYYSQIVNDFQKGDIAEGYSVSREKKESFPLTVTSAQKNPTAFYLCASKGTGLETQYFGPGTRLLVL.

The chain joins TRBV28 to TRBJ1-1; unclear D gene. Germline V gene data show CDR1 as MDHEN and CDR2 as SYDVKM. The CDR3 is made up of 12 amino acids. V lost 6 bases and J 1 base, leaving 6 bases between the germline ends. CDR3 amino acids: CASSLGNTEAFF. In DNA form, the CDR3 reads TGTGCCAGCAGCCTCGGGAACACTGAAGCTTTCTTT.